The next 7 T cell receptor beta chains were all read from a single sample in a study of blood T cells in healthy people across ages. Then a second PCR, running about 6 to 11 cycles, was carried out with a sample-barcoded 5' primer and a J-beta primer mix. Via MiXCR, TCRdb re-called the 5' RACE reads, giving one row per CDR3 protein. Of around 800,000 distinct CDR3 sequences listed, 40% to 50% are singletons. The sample consisted of blood. These receptors were obtained from a man aged 55 to 70 in good health.

A few counts support this clonotype. The J gene is TRBJ1-6, the V gene TRBV12-3 or TRBV12-4, with TRBD1 as a possible D gene (6 bases). Trimming cost V 4 bases and J 8 bases, with 15 bases left between them. CDR3 size: 15 residues. The CDR3 sequence is CASSSRGQPHSPLHF. The CDR3 region has the DNA TGTGCCAGCAGTTCCCGGGGGCAGCCACATTCACCCCTCCACTTT.

This chain uses TRBV28 with TRBJ1-2, with D unresolved. The CDR3 loop spans 14 amino acids. Trimming shortened V by 3 bases and J by 4 bases, and 12 bases separated the two germline ends. Germline V lookup: CDR1 MDHEN, CDR2 SYDVKM. The CDR3 spells CASSFAGVSYGYTF. Written as DNA, the CDR3 is TGTGCCAGCAGTTTCGCCGGGGTTTCCTATGGCTACACCTTC.

The chain is built from TRBV25-1 and TRBJ2-7; TRBD1 aligns across 9 bases. Germline V gene data show CDR1 as MGHDK and CDR2 as SYGVNS. The CDR3 runs 10 residues. V was clipped by 4 bases and J by 12 bases; unmatched bases: 1. The CDR3 region has the DNA TGTGCCAGCAGTGGGGACAGGGTGTACTTC. Its translation is CASSGDRVYF.

CDR3 sequence: CASSRTSPPALQAAWQETQYF. CDR3 DNA sequence: TGTGCCAGCAGTCGAACCAGTCCCCCGGCGCTACAAGCGGCATGGCAAGAGACCCAGTACTTC. This chain connects TRBV6-1 to TRBJ2-5, with D perhaps TRBD2 (5 bases). CDR3 length: 21 residues. The V gene lost 5 bases and the J gene lost 2 bases, with 33 bases spanning the gap. Germline loops: CDR1 MNHNS, CDR2 SASEGT.

V usage is TRBV28 and J usage is TRBJ1-2; TRBD1 aligns across 7 bases. CDR3 length: 13 residues. Germline V gives CDR1 MDHEN, CDR2 SYDVKM. The V segment lost 8 bases and the J segment 5 bases; nucleotides outside the gene matches: 8. CDR3 residues: CASGKQGRYGYTF. The DNA of the CDR3 is TGTGCCAGCGGGAAACAGGGGAGATATGGCTACACCTTC.

The chain recombines TRBV15 with TRBJ2-7; weak D call: TRBD2 (5 bases). The CDR3 runs 14 residues. Germline CDR1 LNHNV, CDR2 YYDKDF (reference sequence). Trimming left V 3 bases short and J 3 bases short, with 12 bases between. Written as DNA, the CDR3 is TGTGCCACCAGCAGGGAAGGGAGCGTCTACGAGCAGTACTTC. Residues: CATSREGSVYEQYF. Filled out from reference TRBV15 and TRBJ2-7, the complete variable domain reads DAMVIQNPRYQVTQFGKPVTLSCSQTLNHNVMYWYQQKSSQAPKLLFHYYDKDFNNEADTPDNFQSRRPNTSFCFLDIRSPGLGDTAMYLCATSREGSVYEQYFGPGTRLTVT.

V gene TRBV7-2 combines with J gene TRBJ2-5, with 7 bases lining up with TRBD1. Germline V lookup: CDR1 SGHTA, CDR2 FQGNSA. With 5 bases clipped from V and 5 bases from J, the junction kept 11 bases outside the gene matches. This CDR3 has 15 residues. The CDR3 bases are TGTGCCAGCAGCCCACAGCCGACAGGGTCGGAGACCCAGTACTTC. Amino acids: CASSPQPTGSETQYF.